These T cell receptor beta chains were read from a single sample in a study of glioma-infiltrating T cells. In TCRdb, the multiplex PCR reads were re-called with MiXCR into one record per CDR3 protein. Of 95,000 to 150,000 distinct CDR3 sequences in the sample, roughly 24% are singletons; the top ten hold approximately 14%. Sequenced input: glioma tissue, nonneoplastic brain tissue, or PBMCs (not recorded which). The receptors stem from a human donor with low-grade glioma or glioblastoma, undergoing nonglioma brain surgery, or in good health (not recorded which). CDR3s include the opening cysteine and the closing phenylalanine or tryptophan. The D gene is left open where the match is weak. Size is omitted from some rows. Given values are once, few, many or a class for expanded clones.

d_call: TRBD2; j_call: TRBJ2-1; v_call: TRBV3-1; clone_size: -; cdr3_nt: TGTGCCAGCAGCCCTGGGTGGACTAGCGAATTCAATGAGCAGTTCTTC; cdr3_aa: CASSPGWTSEFNEQFF
d_call: -; j_call: TRBJ1-1; v_call: TRBV19; clone_size: -; cdr3_nt: TGTGCCAGTAGTTTTACAGCTATGAACACTGAAGCTTTCTTT; cdr3_aa: CASSFTAMNTEAFF
d_call: TRBD2; j_call: TRBJ2-5; v_call: TRBV15; clone_size: -; cdr3_nt: TGTGCCACCAGAAGAGATTCCATTATGGGCCGACTAGCGGGAGGGGAGACCCAGTACTTC; cdr3_aa: CATRRDSIMGRLAGGETQYF
d_call: TRBD2; j_call: TRBJ2-7; v_call: TRBV27; clone_size: -; cdr3_nt: TGTGCCAGCAGTTCTAGCGGGAGTATCTACGAGCAGTACTTC; cdr3_aa: CASSSSGSIYEQYF
d_call: -; j_call: TRBJ2-7; v_call: TRBV4-3; clone_size: many; cdr3_nt: TGCGCCAGCAGCCATGGGAAGGGCCCTGGGGTAGAGCAGTACTTC; cdr3_aa: CASSHGKGPGVEQYF
d_call: -; j_call: TRBJ2-3; v_call: TRBV20-1; clone_size: many; cdr3_nt: TGCAGTGCTAGATTTGGTAGCACAGATACGCAGTATTTT; cdr3_aa: CSARFGSTDTQYF
d_call: TRBD2; j_call: TRBJ2-3; v_call: TRBV24-1; clone_size: -; cdr3_nt: TGTGCCACCAGCCTGACTAGCGGTCCCACAGATACGCAGTATTTT; cdr3_aa: CATSLTSGPTDTQYF
d_call: TRBD2; j_call: TRBJ2-1; v_call: TRBV28; clone_size: many; cdr3_nt: TGTGCCAGCAGAATGGGACTAGCGGGAGTGAATGAGCAGTTCTTC; cdr3_aa: CASRMGLAGVNEQFF
d_call: -; j_call: TRBJ1-1; v_call: TRBV20-1; clone_size: many; cdr3_nt: TGCAGTGTCGAGCCCCAGGGCATGAACACTGAAGCTTTCTTT; cdr3_aa: CSVEPQGMNTEAFF
d_call: TRBD1; j_call: TRBJ2-7; v_call: TRBV12-3/TRBV12-4; clone_size: many; cdr3_nt: TGTGCCAGCAGTTTAGCCTCACCGGGACAGGGAAGGATCGAGCAGTACTTC; cdr3_aa: CASSLASPGQGRIEQYF
d_call: -; j_call: TRBJ2-1; v_call: TRBV18; clone_size: -; cdr3_nt: TGTGCCAGCTCACCGAAGGGCTACCTCAATGAGCAGTTCTTC; cdr3_aa: CASSPKGYLNEQFF
d_call: -; j_call: TRBJ2-2; v_call: TRBV19; clone_size: few; cdr3_nt: TGTGCCAGTAGTAGGGCCCCGAACACCGGGGAGCTGTTTTTT; cdr3_aa: CASSRAPNTGELFF
d_call: TRBD1; j_call: TRBJ1-1; v_call: TRBV10-3; clone_size: many; cdr3_nt: TGTGCCATCAGACAGGGGGCAGGGAACACTGAAGCTTTCTTT; cdr3_aa: CAIRQGAGNTEAFF
d_call: -; j_call: TRBJ1-5; v_call: TRBV29-1; clone_size: few; cdr3_nt: TGCAGCGTTGAAGGCAATCAGCCCCAGCATTTT; cdr3_aa: CSVEGNQPQHF